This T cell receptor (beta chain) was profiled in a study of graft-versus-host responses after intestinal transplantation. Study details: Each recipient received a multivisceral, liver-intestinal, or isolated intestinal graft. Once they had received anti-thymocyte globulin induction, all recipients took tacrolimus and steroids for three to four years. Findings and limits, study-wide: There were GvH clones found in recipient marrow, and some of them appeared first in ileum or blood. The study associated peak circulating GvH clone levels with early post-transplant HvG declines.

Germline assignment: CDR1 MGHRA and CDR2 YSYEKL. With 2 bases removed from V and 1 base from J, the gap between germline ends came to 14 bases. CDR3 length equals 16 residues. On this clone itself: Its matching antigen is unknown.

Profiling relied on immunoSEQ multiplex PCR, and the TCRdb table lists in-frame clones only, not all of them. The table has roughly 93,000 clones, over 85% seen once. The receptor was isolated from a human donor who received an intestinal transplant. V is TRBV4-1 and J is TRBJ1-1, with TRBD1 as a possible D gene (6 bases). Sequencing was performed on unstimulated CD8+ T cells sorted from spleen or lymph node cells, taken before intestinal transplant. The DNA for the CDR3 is TGCGCCAGCAGCCAAAATCCCGGGACACCGAACACTGAAGCTTTCTTT. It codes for CASSQNPGTPNTEAFF.